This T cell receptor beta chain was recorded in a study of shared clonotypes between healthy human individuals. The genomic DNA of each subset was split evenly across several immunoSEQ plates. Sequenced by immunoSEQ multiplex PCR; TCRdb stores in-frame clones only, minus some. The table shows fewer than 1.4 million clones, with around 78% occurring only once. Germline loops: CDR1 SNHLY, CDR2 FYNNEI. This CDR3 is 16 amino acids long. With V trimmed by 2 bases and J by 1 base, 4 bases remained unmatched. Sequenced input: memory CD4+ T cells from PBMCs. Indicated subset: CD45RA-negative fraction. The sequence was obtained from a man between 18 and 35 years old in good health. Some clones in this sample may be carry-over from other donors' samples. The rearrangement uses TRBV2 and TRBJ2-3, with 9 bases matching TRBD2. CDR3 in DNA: TGTGCCAGCAGTGAAAACGAGCGGGAGGGCACAGATACGCAGTATTTT. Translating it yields CASSENEREGTDTQYF.